This T cell receptor (beta chain) was profiled in a study of Graves' ophthalmopathy and Graves' hyperthyroidism (dated by TCRdb to the late 2010s). For the wider study: Peripheral blood samples were taken at the time of initial diagnosis, before any treatment was given. In roughly 6 hyperthyroidism patients, T-cell repertoires of thyroid tissue and blood were compared. In total, around 140 blood samples were TCR-sequenced: fewer than 50 ophthalmopathy, about 75 hyperthyroidism and 17 hyperthyroidism-to-ophthalmopathy patients. To explore V-J signatures that distinguish ophthalmopathy from hyperthyroidism, a discovery set of 90 to 100 patients was enrolled, made up of 40 to 45 with ophthalmopathy and 57 with stable hyperthyroidism. An independent validation cohort was composed of some 19 hyperthyroidism patients and around 16 patients who later progressed from hyperthyroidism to ophthalmopathy. The 100 or so discovery patients were randomly split 7:3 into training and test sets. After sampling, hyperthyroidism patients received methimazole starting at 30 mg daily, and ophthalmopathy patients received high-dose intravenous methylprednisolone. To tell Graves' ophthalmopathy apart from Graves' hyperthyroidism, and to predict which patients would progress to ophthalmopathy, the study relied on TCR beta repertoire signatures. General study outcomes and caveats: In cross-validation, the 13-signature model distinguished ophthalmopathy from stable hyperthyroidism with approximately 90% sensitivity and about 84% specificity, and in the test set the corresponding values were about 80% and 75%. Among expanded thyroid clonotypes with frequency above 0.001, most also showed up in blood, which suggests that blood repertoires may reflect the thyroid immune response. In validation, the model predicted ophthalmopathy progression with about 71% sensitivity and around 72% specificity; roughly eleven predicted patients were CT-confirmed with GO in a median of about 7.1 months. Sample size was not statistically predetermined, and group allocation was not concealed from the investigators.

For repertoire sequencing, the TCR beta CDR3 regions were amplified from RNA transcripts. The first round of RT-PCR was done with HTBI primers and the Qiagen OneStep RT-PCR kit, and was followed by a second round of multiplex PCR, then size selection and purification. Sequencing of the libraries was carried out on an Illumina HiSeq2000 in paired-end mode with 100 bp reads. The authors' analysis ran thus. SOAPnuke was used to process the reads, throwing out any read that had adapters, had uncalled bases, had a mean Phred below 15, or lacked an exact constant-primer or identifier match. COPE v1.2.5 was used to merge the high-quality paired reads. Unique nucleotide sequences were defined as clonotypes and aligned to IMGT TRB V, D and J references using MiTCR v1.1. Analysis was restricted to V-J combinations with a frequency above 0.0001, which covered roughly 99% of repertoires. For each V-J combination, a TCR clonal expansion and chaos score was defined as the ratio of F50 clonal expansion to chaos observed in the TCRdist matrix. Welch's t-statistics and random forest were used to reduce the features to approximately 13 V-J combinations, which were then used as input to a naive Bayes classifier. The Morisita-Horn index was used to measure how similar the thyroid and blood repertoires were. TCRdb reran the public reads through fastp at Q25 and MiXCR, keeping productive beta chains. For every CDR3 protein sequence, its rows merge into one entry that carries the most common genes and DNA. It is TCRdb's table, rather than the study itself, that gives the V and J calls and clone size. A total of 600,000 to 650,000 distinct CDR3 sequences appear in this sample, roughly 20% of them only once. The ten largest clones add up to approximately 7.7% of the sample.

The CDR3 spans 12 residues, from the cysteine through the phenylalanine. The read is trimmed to its CDR3 DNA, 36 bases read in frame from base 1. Reading the germline V gene gives CDR1 SGHTA and CDR2 FQGNSA. V sheds 6 bases and J sheds 0 bases, leaving 5 bases between their ends. In this sample, this clonotype turned up many times. This receptor's antigen is unknown. No much larger clonotype is one base removed from it; base qualities were not supplied. A patient counted as having stable hyperthyroidism if there was no progression to ophthalmopathy within 18 months of follow-up. Hyperthyroidism patients were newly diagnosed, with disease duration under 2 months, and aged 18 to 65 years. Patients with other autoimmune diseases, uncontrolled infections, pregnancy or lactation were excluded from the study. Clinical symptoms, serum thyroxine, TRAb, thyroid ultrasound and orbital computed tomography were used for diagnosis. Using Ficoll-Paque density gradient centrifugation, PBMCs were isolated from approximately 11 ml of fresh peripheral blood. Total RNA was extracted with Trizol reagent and quality-checked on an Agilent 2100 Bioanalyzer.

Material for sequencing was peripheral blood. Here the chain combines TRBV7-2 and TRBJ2-5; the D gene identity is not certain. This receptor was taken from a woman aged 18-29 years with stable Graves' hyperthyroidism. Some clones in this sample may be carry-over from other donors' samples. Donor details come from another sample of the same person, matched by shared clones. The encoded CDR3 is CASSLDQETQYF. Read as DNA, the sequence is TGTGCCAGCAGTTTGGACCAAGAGACCCAGTACTTC.